This T cell receptor beta chain was documented in a study of T cells in Graves' hyperthyroidism and ophthalmopathy. Study results and limitations: The model predicted ophthalmopathy a median approximately 6 months before onset.

Exclusion criteria comprised uncontrolled infection, other autoimmune disease, pregnancy or lactation. Every diagnosis used clinical symptoms, serum thyroxine and TRAb, thyroid ultrasound and orbital computed tomography. Fresh 10 ml peripheral blood yielded PBMCs. Germline-derived CDR1 and CDR2 are MNHNS and SASEGT. This CDR3 has 15 amino acids. The V end lost 2 bases, the J end lost 6 bases, and 11 bases lay between the germline ends. RNA transcripts gave rise to amplified TCR beta CDR3 regions. The HTBI set primed first-round TCR CDR3 RT-PCR. TCRdb fed the multiplex PCR reads into MiXCR, producing one record per CDR3 protein. The sample consists of approximately 480,000 distinct CDR3 sequences, less than 25% of them appearing once. This clonotype was seen repeatedly, ten times or more. Its cognate antigen is unknown.

Material for sequencing was blood. The receptor was isolated from a man aged 18 to 30 with Graves' hyperthyroidism. This chain uses TRBV6-1 with TRBJ1-6; a possible D gene is TRBD1 (6 bases). CDR3 DNA: TGTGCCAGCAGTGAACATAGGGGGAGTAATTCACCCCTCCACTTT. Its translation: CASSEHRGSNSPLHF.